These T cell receptor beta chains were read from a single sample in a study of patients and donors after allogeneic stem cell transplantation. TCRdb reprocessed the RT-PCR reads via MiXCR and lists one record per CDR3 protein. The top ten clones hold about 9.9% of a sample with a few hundred thousand distinct CDR3 sequences, roughly an eighth of them seen once. Material for sequencing was blood, either unsorted or a sorted T cell fraction (not recorded which). These receptors were collected from a human donor who was either an allogeneic HSCT recipient or a stem cell or donor lymphocyte infusion donor (not recorded which). It is not recorded whose cells these are; they may come from a transplant donor. The CDR3 runs from the conserved cysteine through the conserved F or W. Fields, in order: CDR3 length, V gene, D gene, J gene, clone size, CDR3 DNA, CDR3 protein. The D gene is left open where the match is weak. Not every row has a clone size; where given, it reads once, few, many or a size class.

13	TRBV7-8	-	TRBJ2-5	-	TGTGCCAGCAGCTTAGGGTTTCGGGAGACCCAGTACTTC	CASSLGFRETQYF
17	TRBV5-4	TRBD2	TRBJ2-1	-	TGTGCCAGCAGCTTTCCCACTAGCGGGATTAGGGACAATGAGCAGTTCTTC	CASSFPTSGIRDNEQFF
16	TRBV5-6	TRBD1	TRBJ2-7	-	TGTGCCAGCAGTTTGGTCGGGGGACAGGGGGACTACGAGCAGTACTTC	CASSLVGGQGDYEQYF
16	TRBV5-1	-	TRBJ2-2	many	TGCGCCAGCAGCTATTCCGGGACACTTGCGGGCGGGGAGCTGTTTTTT	CASSYSGTLAGGELFF
13	TRBV9	-	TRBJ2-3	-	TGTGCCAGCAGCGTAGATCTGGTAGATACGCAGTATTTT	CASSVDLVDTQYF
15	TRBV7-3	-	TRBJ1-5	few	TGTGCCAGCAGCTTAAATCCAGGGTTAGGCCAGCCCCAGCATTTT	CASSLNPGLGQPQHF
17	TRBV7-8	TRBD1	TRBJ1-6	few	TGTGCCAGCAGCTTAGTCGGGACAGGGAAGGGAAATTCACCCCTCCACTTT	CASSLVGTGKGNSPLHF
15	TRBV20-1	-	TRBJ1-3	-	TGCAGTGCTAGAGATCGGGAGGGGAGAGCAGACACCATATATTTT	CSARDREGRADTIYF
12	TRBV20-1	-	TRBJ2-5	-	TGCAGTGCTAGAGTCAGGGTTGAGACCCAGTACTTC	CSARVRVETQYF
15	TRBV12-3/TRBV12-4	-	TRBJ1-5	many	TGTGCCAGCAGTTTTAACGGAGGGAGCAATCAGCCCCAGCATTTT	CASSFNGGSNQPQHF
16	TRBV18	-	TRBJ2-2	few	TGTGCCAGCTCACCCCCCGGGAGCCGACTCACCGGGGAGCTGTTTTTT	CASSPPGSRLTGELFF
15	TRBV11-3	TRBD2	TRBJ2-1	few	TGTGCCAGCAGCTCCGGACTAGCGGATAACAATGAGCAGTTCTTC	CASSSGLADNNEQFF
13	TRBV29-1	TRBD1	TRBJ2-5	few	TGCAGCGTCCGACAGGGGGCCCAAGAGACCCAGTACTTC	CSVRQGAQETQYF
13	TRBV20-1	-	TRBJ1-2	few	TGCAGTGCTAGAGATCCCGGGGGATATGGCTACACCTTC	CSARDPGGYGYTF
15	TRBV19	-	TRBJ2-1	-	TGTGCCAGTAATAGGGCTAGCGACTCCTACAATGAGCAGTTCTTC	CASNRASDSYNEQFF
14	TRBV20-1	-	TRBJ1-4	-	TGCAGTGCTAGAGATGGTCAGTTTAATGAAAAACTGTTTTTT	CSARDGQFNEKLFF
15	TRBV9	-	TRBJ1-2	few	TGTGCCAGCAGCGTAGTCGAGGGCGTGGGCTATGGCTACACCTTC	CASSVVEGVGYGYTF
12	TRBV12-3/TRBV12-4	-	TRBJ2-1	few	TGTGCCAGCAGACCTCAGGGGAATGAGCAGTTCTTC	CASRPQGNEQFF
15	TRBV5-1	-	TRBJ1-4	many	TGCGCCAGCAGCTTGGGAGGCGGGGCCGGAGAAAAACTGTTTTTT	CASSLGGGAGEKLFF
12	TRBV30	-	TRBJ2-7	few	TGTGCCTGGGCGGCGGGGCCAGGGGAGCAGTACTTC	CAWAAGPGEQYF
15	TRBV11-2	TRBD1	TRBJ1-1	few	TGTGCCAGCAGCTTCGGACAGGGAATGAACACTGAAGCTTTCTTT	CASSFGQGMNTEAFF
13	TRBV9	-	TRBJ1-2	few	TGTGCCAGCAGCGTAGACCCCATAGGAGGCTACACCTTC	CASSVDPIGGYTF
15	TRBV5-1	TRBD2	TRBJ2-1	few	TGCGCCAGCAGCTTCGGGACTAGTTTGACGAATGAGCAGTTCTTC	CASSFGTSLTNEQFF
18	TRBV19	TRBD1	TRBJ1-5	many	TGTGCCAGTAGTACCGGGGACAGGCGGGGACGAGGCAATCAGCCCCAGCATTTT	CASSTGDRRGRGNQPQHF
15	TRBV18	-	TRBJ1-1	many	TGTGCCAGCTCACCACCGGGGAAAGCGAACACTGAAGCTTTCTTT	CASSPPGKANTEAFF
16	TRBV27	TRBD1	TRBJ1-1	-	TGTGCCAGCAGTCTCAGGGCGGGACAGGGCGCCACTGAAGCTTTCTTT	CASSLRAGQGATEAFF
14	TRBV11-2	-	TRBJ2-3	few	TGTGCCAGCAGCTTAGGCTCTACCACAGATACGCAGTATTTT	CASSLGSTTDTQYF
13	TRBV7-2	-	TRBJ2-7	many	TGTGCCAGCAGCTTACTCCAGGCCTACGAGCAGTACTTC	CASSLLQAYEQYF
10	TRBV6-5	-	TRBJ1-2	few	TGTGCCAGCAGCCGCGAGATCGACACCTTC	CASSREIDTF
16	TRBV5-1	-	TRBJ1-2	many	TGCGCCAGCAGCTTGTCAGAGGCAGGGATGGGCTATGGCTACACCTTC	CASSLSEAGMGYGYTF
14	TRBV10-3	TRBD1	TRBJ1-1	-	TGTGCCATCAGTCGGGACAGAGTTAACACTGAAGCTTTCTTT	CAISRDRVNTEAFF